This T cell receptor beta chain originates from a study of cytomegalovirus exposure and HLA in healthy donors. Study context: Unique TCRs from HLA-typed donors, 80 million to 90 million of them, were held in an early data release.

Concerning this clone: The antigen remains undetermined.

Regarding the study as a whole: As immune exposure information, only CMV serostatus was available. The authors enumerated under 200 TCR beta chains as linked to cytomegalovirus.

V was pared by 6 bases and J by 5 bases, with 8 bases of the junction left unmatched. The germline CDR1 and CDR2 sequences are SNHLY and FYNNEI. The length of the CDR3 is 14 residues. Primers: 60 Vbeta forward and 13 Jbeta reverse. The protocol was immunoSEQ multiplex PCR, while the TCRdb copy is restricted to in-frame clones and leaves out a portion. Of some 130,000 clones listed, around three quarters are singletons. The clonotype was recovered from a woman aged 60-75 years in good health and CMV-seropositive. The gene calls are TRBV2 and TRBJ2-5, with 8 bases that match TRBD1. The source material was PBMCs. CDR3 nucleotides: TGTGCCAGCAGAGGACAGGGTTCGGGTGAGACCCAGTACTTC. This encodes CASRGQGSGETQYF.